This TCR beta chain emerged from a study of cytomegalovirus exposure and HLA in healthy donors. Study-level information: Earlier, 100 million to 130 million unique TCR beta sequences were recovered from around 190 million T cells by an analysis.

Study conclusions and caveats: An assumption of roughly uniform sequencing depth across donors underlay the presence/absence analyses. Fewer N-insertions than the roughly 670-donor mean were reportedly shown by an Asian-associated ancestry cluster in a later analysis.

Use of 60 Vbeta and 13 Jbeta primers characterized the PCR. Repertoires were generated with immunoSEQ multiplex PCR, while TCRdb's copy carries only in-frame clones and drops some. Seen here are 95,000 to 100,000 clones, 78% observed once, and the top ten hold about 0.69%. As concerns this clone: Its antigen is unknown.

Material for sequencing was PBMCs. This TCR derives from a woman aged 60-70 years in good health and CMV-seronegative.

The CDR3 loop is CASSLDPGVVATDTQYF. CDR3 coding DNA: TGCGCCAGCAGCTTGGATCCAGGGGTGGTGGCCACAGATACGCAGTATTTT. The chain links TRBV5-1 to TRBJ2-3; possible D gene TRBD1, 6 bases. Trimming stripped 0 bases from V and 2 bases from J, with 16 bases between. Looked up from germline, CDR1 is SGHRS and CDR2 is YFSETQ. This CDR3 comprises 17 residues.